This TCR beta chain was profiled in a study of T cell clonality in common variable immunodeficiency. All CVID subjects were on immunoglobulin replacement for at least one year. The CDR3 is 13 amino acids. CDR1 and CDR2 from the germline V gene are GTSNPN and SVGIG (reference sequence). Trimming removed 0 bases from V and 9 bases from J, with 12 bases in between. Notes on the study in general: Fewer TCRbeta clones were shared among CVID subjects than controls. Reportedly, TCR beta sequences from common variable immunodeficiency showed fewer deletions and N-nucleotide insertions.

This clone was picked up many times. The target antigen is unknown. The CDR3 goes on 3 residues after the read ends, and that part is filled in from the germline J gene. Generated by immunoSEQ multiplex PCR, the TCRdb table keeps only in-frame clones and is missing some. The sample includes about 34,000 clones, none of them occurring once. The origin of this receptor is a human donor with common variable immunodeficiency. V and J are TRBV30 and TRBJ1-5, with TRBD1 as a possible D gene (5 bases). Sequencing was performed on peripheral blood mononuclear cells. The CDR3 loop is CAWSVTPQGPQHF. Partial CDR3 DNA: TGTGCCTGGAGTGTAACCCCCCAGGGGCCC.